Listed below are T cell receptor beta chains from one sample, sequenced in a study of T cells expressing NK-cell markers. With the 5' RACE reads reprocessed, TCRdb shows one record per CDR3 protein and no DNA. Its table lists around 280,000 distinct CDR3 sequences. Sequencing was performed on blood T cells: a sorted CD56 or NKG2C T cell subset, CD4+ or CD8+ T cells, or bulk PBMC T cells (not recorded which). The origin of the receptors is a man between 18 and 35 years old in good health. The CDR3 runs from the conserved cysteine through the conserved F or W.

TRBJ1-5 TRBV12-3/TRBV12-4 CASSFTGTDQPQHF
TRBJ2-1 TRBV7-2 CASSLAGGPSGYEQFF
TRBJ2-2 TRBV20-1 CSALPGDTGELFF
TRBJ2-3 TRBV3-1 CASSHSMSGPDTQYF
TRBJ2-3 TRBV4-1 CASSQRDRSTDTQYF
TRBJ2-7 TRBV24-1 CATSDRQSNSYEQYF
TRBJ2-3 TRBV14 CASSQARLARGGDTQYF
TRBJ2-5 TRBV6-2/TRBV6-3 CASSSLASLSETQYF
TRBJ1-5 TRBV12-3/TRBV12-4 CASSLDRGRRGSNQPQHF
TRBJ2-6 TRBV5-1 CASSLGTLASSGANVLTF
TRBJ2-2 TRBV15 CATSREYAGELFF
TRBJ2-3 TRBV28 CASRNTVRGTDTQYF
TRBJ2-5 TRBV12-3/TRBV12-4 CASSLRDRGPMETQYF
TRBJ1-5 TRBV12-5 CASGVGRQPQHF